The 22 T cell receptor beta chains presented below share a single source sample, sequenced in a study of read filtering for tumor transcriptome and immune sequencing. The library was built from 400 to 500 ng RNA with molecular barcoded adaptors for alpha/delta and beta/gamma chains. A single record per CDR3 protein comes from TCRdb applying MiXCR to the reads. The profile covers some 24,000 distinct CDR3 sequences, with 22% appearing a single time and 47% taken by the ten largest. The sequenced sample consisted of a population of CD138-negative cells sorted from bone marrow. These TCRs come from a donor over 35 with multiple myeloma.

This clonotype was recorded many times. The V gene is TRBV11-2, the J gene TRBJ2-3; 10 bases are shared with TRBD2. V was clipped by 1 base and J by 5 bases; unmatched bases: 9. Germline loops: CDR1 SGHAT, CDR2 FQNNGV. The CDR3 has 17 residues. CDR3 in amino acids: CASSLGILAGEKDTQYF. CDR3 sequence (DNA): TGTGCCAGCAGCTTAGGCATTCTAGCGGGGGAGAAAGATACGCAGTATTTT.

Turning to this clonotype: A much larger clone sits a single nucleotide away, making a read error possible. The V gene is TRBV20-1, the J gene TRBJ2-3; 14 bases are a match to TRBD2. The CDR3 contains 15 residues. V gave up 7 bases and J gave up 4 bases; unmatched junction bases: 7. Germline V gene data show CDR1 as DFQATT and CDR2 as SNEGSKA (reference sequence). Here the CDR3 DNA reads TGCAGTGATCTAGGACTAGCGGGGGGTCCAGATACGCAGTATTTT. The encoded protein is CSDLGLAGGPDTQYF.

This clonotype has at least ten counts. V and J are TRBV12-2 and TRBJ1-5; TRBD1, as called in the table, went unchecked against the DNA. TRBV12-2 is termed a pseudogene. The CDR3 has 12 amino acids. The CDR3 region is CASRAWGQPQHF. CDR3 sequence (DNA): TGTGCAAGTCGCGCCTGGGGGCAGCCCCAGCATTTT.

This clonotype was observed a handful of times. The chain uses TRBV9 and TRBJ1-3; 7 positions match TRBD1. Trimming at V came to 0 bases and at J to 4 bases, leaving 1 base not matched to a gene. This CDR3 has 14 residues. In germline, CDR1 is SGDLS, CDR2 YYNGEE. The CDR3 here is CASSVGGQGNTIYF. The CDR3 nucleotides are TGTGCCAGCAGCGTAGGGGGACAGGGAAACACCATATATTTT. The complete variable domain, with remaining parts taken from reference TRBV9 and TRBJ1-3, reads DSGVTQTPKHLITATGQRVTLRCSPRSGDLSVYWYQQSLDQGLQFLIQYYNGEERAKGNILERFSAQQFPDLHSELNLSSLELGDSALYFCASSVGGQGNTIYFGEGSWLTVV.

Regarding this clonotype: An end of the junction differs from the germline gene, which may be a read error. The rearrangement uses TRBV5-5 and TRBJ2-7; no clear D gene. The length of the CDR3 is 14 residues. Germline CDR1 reads SGHKS; CDR2 reads YYEKEE (reference sequence). Here the CDR3 DNA reads TGTGCCAGCAGCTTGGGTACAGCCTCCTACGAGCGGTACTTC. Amino acids: CASSLGTASYERYF.

This clonotype was seen ten or more times. This chain uses TRBV5-1 with TRBJ1-1; 8 nucleotides match TRBD1. Losses at the gene ends were 2 bases for V and 5 bases for J; bases not matched to a gene: 2. Germline V gene sequence: CDR1 SGHRS, CDR2 YFSETQ. CDR3 length equals 13 residues. The CDR3 sequence is CASSFQGATEAFF. The CDR3 nucleotides read TGCGCCAGCAGCTTCCAGGGGGCTACTGAAGCTTTCTTT.

As concerns this clonotype: A much larger clonotype is one base distant, so this may be a read error. The gene calls are TRBV7-2 and TRBJ2-3; 9 bases are a match to TRBD2. CDR1 and CDR2 (germline): SGHTA, FQGNSA. The CDR3 runs 14 residues. V shed 1 base, J shed 8 bases, and the junction held 4 bases outside the gene matches. The CDR3 sequence is CASSLGGGASTQYF. CDR3 coding DNA: TGTGCCAGCAGCTTAGGCGGGGGGGCGAGTACGCAGTATTTT.

This clonotype occurred a few times. The chain joins TRBV20-1 to TRBJ1-4, with 8 bases that match TRBD1. The CDR3 totals 16 residues. The V segment lost 0 bases and the J segment 3 bases; nucleotides outside the gene matches: 6. Germline CDR1 reads DFQATT; CDR2 reads SNEGSKA (reference sequence). The CDR3 protein is CSAREQGAIPNEKLFF. The CDR3 coding sequence is TGCAGTGCTAGAGAGCAGGGGGCGATACCTAATGAAAAACTGTTTTTT.

This clonotype appeared a few times. The genes are TRBV18 and TRBJ2-1; tentative D call: TRBD2 (5 bases). CDR1 and CDR2 from the germline V gene are KGHSH and LQKENI. There are 15 residues in the CDR3. The V and J ends lost 1 base and 9 bases respectively, with 16 bases between them. The DNA for the CDR3 is TGTGCCAGCTCACCACTCGAGGCCCACGGAGGTGAGCAGTTCTTC. Residues: CASSPLEAHGGEQFF.

The count of this clonotype is one. A clone one base away is much larger, so this may be a read error. The chain uses TRBV10-3 and TRBJ2-2; TRBD1 might be the D (5 bases). CDR1 and CDR2 (germline): ENHRY, SYGVKD. The CDR3 extends over 14 amino acids. Deletions cut 6 bases from V and 1 base from J, with 9 bases between. The CDR3 reads CAIREQENTGELFF. For the CDR3, the DNA is TGTGCCATCAGGGAACAGGAGAACACCGGGGAGCTGTTTTTT.

About this clonotype itself: A much larger clone is a single base away; this may be a read error. The gene calls are TRBV24-1 and TRBJ2-2; the D is unclear. CDR3 size: 14 residues. From germline, CDR1 is KGHDR and CDR2 SFDVKD. Here the CDR3 DNA reads TGTGCCGCCAGTCGGACGGCTGGCACCGGGGAGCTGTTTTTT. This codes for CAASRTAGTGELFF.

This clonotype occurred many times. The chain is built from TRBV28 and TRBJ1-2; a weak D match, TRBD1 (6 bases). The CDR3 runs 17 residues. Germline CDR1 is MDHEN and CDR2 is SYDVKM. Trimming left V 7 bases short and J 8 bases short, with 29 bases between. CDR3 coding DNA: TGTGCCAGCATGAGCCCTAACCCGGGACAACTACGGCACGGCTACACCTTC. Amino acid sequence: CASMSPNPGQLRHGYTF.

As for this clonotype: Given a much more abundant clone one base away, this may be a read error. The chain uses TRBV20-1 and TRBJ2-3; D is unclear. Germline CDR1 is DFQATT and CDR2 is SNEGSKA (reference sequence). The CDR3 length is 15 residues. The V gene lost 1 base and the J gene lost 6 bases, with 17 bases spanning the gap. CDR3 sequence (DNA): TGCAGTGCTAGAGGTCTAGGCTACCCCTCCGATACGCAGTATTTT. This gives the protein CSARGLGYPSDTQYF.

This clonotype was found many times. CDR3 loop: CASSSPLVRAWGSTDTQYF. The CDR3 DNA sequence: TGCGCCAGCAGCTCCCCGCTGGTGCGTGCTTGGGGTAGCACAGATACGCAGTATTTT. V gene TRBV5-1 combines with J gene TRBJ2-3; D uncertain. The V gene lost 3 bases and the J gene lost 0 bases, with 23 bases spanning the gap. CDR1 and CDR2 from the germline V gene are SGHRS and YFSETQ. The CDR3 contains 19 residues.

This chain joins TRBV6-1 and TRBJ1-1; possibly TRBD1 for D (6 bases). Germline lookup yields CDR1 MNHNS and CDR2 SASEGT. V lost 8 bases and J 5 bases, leaving 27 bases between the germline ends. This CDR3 comprises 17 residues. CDR3: CASGRQTGGHLGTEAFF. Here the CDR3 DNA reads TGTGCCAGCGGTCGTCAGACAGGTGGCCACTTGGGGACTGAAGCTTTCTTT.

The chain is built from TRBV18 and TRBJ2-3; no definite D call. Germline V CDR1 and CDR2: KGHSH, LQKENI. Trimming removed 6 bases at V and 0 bases at J, with 7 bases between. This CDR3 is built from 13 residues. CDR3: CASSITSTDTQYF. The DNA for the CDR3 is TGTGCCAGCTCGATAACTAGCACAGATACGCAGTATTTT. Full variable domain (rest looked up from reference TRBV18 and TRBJ2-3): NAGVMQNPRHLVRRRGQEARLRCSPMKGHSHVYWYRQLPEEGLKFMVYLQKENIIDESGMPKERFSAEFPKEGPSILRIQQVVRGDSAAYFCASSITSTDTQYFGPGTRLTVL.

This clonotype occurred many times. The rearrangement links TRBV5-1 to TRBJ1-1; 9 bases match TRBD1. V was pared by 1 base and J by 4 bases, with 2 bases of the junction left unmatched. Looked up from germline, CDR1 is SGHRS and CDR2 is YFSETQ. The CDR3 has 14 amino acids. The CDR3 region has the DNA TGCGCCAGCAGCTTGCGACAGGGGGGCACTGAAGCTTTCTTT. Encoded protein: CASSLRQGGTEAFF.

This clonotype appeared many times. This chain connects TRBV14 to TRBJ1-5; D not certain. V was clipped by 1 base and J by 4 bases, with 5 bases between them. The germline V gene has CDR1 SGHDN and CDR2 FVKESK. The CDR3 contains 13 residues. The chain's CDR3 is CASSQGPNQPQHF. The CDR3 region has the DNA TGTGCCAGCAGCCAAGGGCCAAATCAGCCCCAGCATTTT.

The gene calls are TRBV7-9 and TRBJ2-3, with D perhaps matching TRBD2 (6 bases). The CDR3 is 18 amino acids. Germline loops: CDR1 SEHNR, CDR2 FQNEAQ (reference sequence). V lost 5 bases and J 3 bases, leaving 24 bases between the germline ends. CDR3 in DNA: TGTGCCAGCAGCCCCAGAGGCCCAACTAGCTGGGGGACAGATACGCAGTATTTT. As protein: CASSPRGPTSWGTDTQYF. Full variable domain (missing parts from reference TRBV7-9 and TRBJ2-3): DTGVSQNPRHKITKRGQNVTFRCDPISEHNRLYWYRQTLGQGPEFLTYFQNEAQLEKSRLLSDRFSAERPKGSFSTLEIQRTEQGDSAMYLCASSPRGPTSWGTDTQYFGPGTRLTVL.

This chain uses TRBV12-3 or TRBV12-4 with TRBJ1-1, with D possibly being TRBD1 (6 bases). Trimming pared 3 bases from V and 7 bases from J, leaving 15 bases between. This CDR3 region has 14 residues. CDR3 in amino acids: CASSFEGGRSEAFF. Written as DNA, the CDR3 is TGTGCCAGCAGTTTCGAGGGGGGGCGGAGTGAAGCTTTCTTT.

The rearrangement joins TRBV11-2 to TRBJ2-3, with a tentative D call TRBD2 (6 bases). This CDR3 region has 14 residues. V dropped 5 bases and J dropped 6 bases, with 15 bases sitting between them. The germline V gene has CDR1 SGHAT and CDR2 FQNNGV. The CDR3 DNA is TGTGCCAGCAGCGCCGACAGACTAGGGGATACGCAGTATTTT. Translation gives CASSADRLGDTQYF.

On this clonotype itself: A read error may be the cause here, since a much bigger clone is one base away. DNA for the CDR3: TGTGCCAGCAGCGACACAGGGTGGAACACCGGGGAGCTGTTTTTT. Translating it yields CASSDTGWNTGELFF. The J gene is TRBJ2-2, the V gene TRBV7-2; TRBD1 is a possible D gene (6 bases). CDR1 is SGHTA and CDR2 is FQGNSA in the germline V gene. CDR3 length: 15 residues. V gave up 5 bases and J gave up 1 base, with 11 bases separating them. Filled out from reference TRBV7-2 and TRBJ2-2, the complete variable domain reads GAGVSQSPSNKVTEKGKDVELRCDPISGHTALYWYRQSLGQGLEFLIYFQGNSAPDKSGLPSDRFSAERTGGSVSTLTIQRTQQEDSAVYLCASSDTGWNTGELFFGEGSRLTVL.